This T cell receptor (beta chain) was observed in a study of T-cell reconstitution after alpha-beta-depleted transplantation in children (dated by TCRdb to 2016 to 2017). Notes on the research overall: The study quantitatively tracked T-cell immune reconstitution after TCRalphabeta/CD19-depleted allogeneic hematopoietic cell transplantation in children using TCR repertoire profiling. On the study overall, not on this receptor specifically: In some patients, high TCRbeta diversity at day 60 was attributed to recipient T cells and intrathymic progenitors that had survived conditioning. Hyperexpanded clone frequencies declined over subsequent months; after one year, T-cell counts and TCRbeta diversity were mostly attributed to newly produced T cells. About two months after transplant, the apparently early recovery of alphabetaT-cell counts reportedly depended on just several hundred clones that had expanded rapidly and came from non-depleted graft cells.

The treatment or condition tag for this specimen amounts to: allogeneic hematopoietic cell transplantation with graft depleted of TCRalphabeta T cells and CD19 B cells. TCRalphabeta/CD19-depleted allogeneic hematopoietic cell grafts were given to the transplant recipients, all of whom were children. V lost 7 bases and J lost 8 bases; the stretch between them is 23 bases long. Including cysteine and phenylalanine, the CDR3 has 15 amino acids. Kept here is only the CDR3 DNA, which spans 45 bases and is read in frame from base 1. The library was generated by PCR. Sequencing used an Illumina HiSeq 2500. To normalize quantification of the TCRbeta repertoire, the TCR libraries were built with molecular barcoding that relied on unique molecular identifiers. TCRdb's own reprocessing of the public reads used fastp at Q25 and MiXCR and kept productive beta chains. Every CDR3 protein is listed once, alongside the most common genes and DNA of its rows. For this sample there are 600,000 or so distinct CDR3 sequences; more than 20% appear just once. In total, the top ten clones hold 13% to 15% of the sample.

Points on this clonotype: Its antigen remains undetermined. The record has no base qualities; no much larger clone is one base away.

Rearrangement joined TRBV12-3 or TRBV12-4 to TRBJ1-2; matching of 5 bases hints at TRBD1 as the D gene. This TCR was recovered from a boy younger than two who had a stem cell transplant for acute myeloid leukemia, so the T cells may come from the graft donor. Sequenced material: PBMCs, mostly from graft donor cells, taken 360 days after TCRalphabeta/CD19-depleted stem cell transplant. The DNA is as follows: TGTGCCAGCACCCACTCAACCATCCTCGGGACCGGCTACACCTTC. This translates into CASTHSTILGTGYTF.